The present TCR beta chain was sequenced within a study of OX40 agonist ivuxolimab in advanced cancers. At the level of the study: Patients received intravenous ivuxolimab every 2 weeks at 0.01 to 10 mg/kg.

V lost 6 bases and J 4 bases, leaving 11 bases between the germline ends. Germline V lookup: CDR1 GTSNPN, CDR2 SVGIG (reference sequence). The CDR3 is 12 amino acids. This clone was recorded a few times. The target antigen is unknown. Overall study results and limits: Part of the nonresponder group also had normalized T-cell clonal expansion that was low. The antigens recognized by the expanded peripheral T cells, that is their antigen specificity, were not determined.

TCRdb keeps only in-frame clones here, not all; method: immunoSEQ multiplex PCR. The data show approximately 41,000 clones, around 81% seen once. The chain recombines TRBV30 with TRBJ2-3; D may be TRBD2 (6 bases). This clonotype was obtained from an adult with an advanced solid tumor such as melanoma, head and neck, liver or kidney cancer. The starting material was CD4+ or CD8+ T cells sorted from blood, obtained in a trial of the OX40 agonist ivuxolimab. This chain's CDR3 is CACPTRSDTQYF. The DNA for the CDR3 is TGTGCCTGTCCGACTAGGTCAGATACGCAGTATTTT.